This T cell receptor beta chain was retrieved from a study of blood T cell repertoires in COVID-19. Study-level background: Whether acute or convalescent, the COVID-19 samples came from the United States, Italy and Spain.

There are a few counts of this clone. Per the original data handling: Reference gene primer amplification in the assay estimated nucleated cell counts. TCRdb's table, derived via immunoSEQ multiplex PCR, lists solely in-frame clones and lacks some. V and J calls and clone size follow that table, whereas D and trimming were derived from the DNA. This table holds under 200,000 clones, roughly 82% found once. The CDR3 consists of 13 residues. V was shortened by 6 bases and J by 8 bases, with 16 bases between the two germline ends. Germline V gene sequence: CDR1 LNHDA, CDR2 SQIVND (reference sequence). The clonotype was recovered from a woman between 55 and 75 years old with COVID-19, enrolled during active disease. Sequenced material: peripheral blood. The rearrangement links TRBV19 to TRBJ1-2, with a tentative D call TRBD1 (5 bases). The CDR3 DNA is TGTGCCAGTAGCGGGCGGGGCCGCAGGGGCTACACCTTC. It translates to CASSGRGRRGYTF.